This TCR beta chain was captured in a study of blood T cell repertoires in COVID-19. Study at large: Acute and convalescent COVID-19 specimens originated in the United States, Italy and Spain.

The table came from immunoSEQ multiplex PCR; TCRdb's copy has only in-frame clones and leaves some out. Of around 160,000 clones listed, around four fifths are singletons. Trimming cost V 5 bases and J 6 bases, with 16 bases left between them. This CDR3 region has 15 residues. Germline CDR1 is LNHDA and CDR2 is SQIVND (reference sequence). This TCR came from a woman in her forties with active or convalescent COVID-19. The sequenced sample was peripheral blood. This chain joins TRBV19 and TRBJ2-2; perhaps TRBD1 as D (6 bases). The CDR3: CASSLFSGESGELFF. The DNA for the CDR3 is TGTGCCAGTAGTCTTTTTTCAGGGGAGTCCGGGGAGCTGTTTTTT. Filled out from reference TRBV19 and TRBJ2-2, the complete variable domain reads DGGITQSPKYLFRKEGQNVTLSCEQNLNHDAMYWYRQDPGQGLRLIYYSQIVNDFQKGDIAEGYSVSREKKESFPLTVTSAQKNPTAFYLCASSLFSGESGELFFGEGSRLTVL.